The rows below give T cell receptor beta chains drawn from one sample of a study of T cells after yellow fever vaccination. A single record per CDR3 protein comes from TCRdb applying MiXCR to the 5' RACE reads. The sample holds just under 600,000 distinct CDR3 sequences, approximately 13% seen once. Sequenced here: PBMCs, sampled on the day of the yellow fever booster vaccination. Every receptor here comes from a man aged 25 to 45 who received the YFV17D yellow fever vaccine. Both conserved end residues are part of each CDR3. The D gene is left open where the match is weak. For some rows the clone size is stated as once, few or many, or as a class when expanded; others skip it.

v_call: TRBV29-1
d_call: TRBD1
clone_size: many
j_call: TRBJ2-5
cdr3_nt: TGCAGCGTTCTCCCCCGGACAGGGAGAGAGACCCAGTACTTC
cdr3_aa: CSVLPRTGRETQYF

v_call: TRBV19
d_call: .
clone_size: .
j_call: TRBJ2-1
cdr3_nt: TGTGCCAGTAGTTTGGCGAGTGTCGACAATGAGCAGTTCTTC
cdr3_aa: CASSLASVDNEQFF

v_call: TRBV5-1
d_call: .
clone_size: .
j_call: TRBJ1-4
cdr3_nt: TGCGCCAGCAGCCCAGACGGAGGGGCTAATGAAAAACTGTTTTTT
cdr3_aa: CASSPDGGANEKLFF

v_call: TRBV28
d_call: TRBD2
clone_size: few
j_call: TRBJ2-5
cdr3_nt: TGTGCCAGCAGCTCCGGGACTAGCGGGACAGAGACCCAGTACTTC
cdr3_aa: CASSSGTSGTETQYF

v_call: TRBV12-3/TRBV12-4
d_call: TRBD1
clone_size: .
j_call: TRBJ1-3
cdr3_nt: TGTGCCAGCACCCAGGGACAGGGAAACACCATATATTTT
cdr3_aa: CASTQGQGNTIYF

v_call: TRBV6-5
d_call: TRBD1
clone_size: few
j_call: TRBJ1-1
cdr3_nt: TGTGCCAGCAGTCCTGGGACAGGGGGCATCACCAGGACTGAAGCTTTCTTT
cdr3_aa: CASSPGTGGITRTEAFF

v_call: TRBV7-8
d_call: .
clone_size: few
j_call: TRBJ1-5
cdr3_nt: TGTGCCAGCAGCCGGTACCCCACGCTTGTGGGCAATCAGCCCCAGCATTTT
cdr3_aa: CASSRYPTLVGNQPQHF

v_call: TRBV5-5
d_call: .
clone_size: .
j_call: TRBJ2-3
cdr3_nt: TGTGCCAGCAGCTTGAGGGAAGGGAGAGGGAATACGCAGTATTTT
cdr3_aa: CASSLREGRGNTQYF

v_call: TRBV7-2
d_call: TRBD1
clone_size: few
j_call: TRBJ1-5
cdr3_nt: TGTGCCAGCAGCTCCGAGGGACAGTACCAGCCCCAGCATTTT
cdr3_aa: CASSSEGQYQPQHF

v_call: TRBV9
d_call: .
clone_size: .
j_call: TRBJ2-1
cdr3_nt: TGTGCCAGCAGCGTAGATGGACAGAACAATGAGCAGTTCTTC
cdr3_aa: CASSVDGQNNEQFF

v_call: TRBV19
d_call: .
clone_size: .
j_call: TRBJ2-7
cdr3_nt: TGTGCCAGTAAGGGGGAGAACTGCTCCTACGAGCAGTACTTC
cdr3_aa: CASKGENCSYEQYF

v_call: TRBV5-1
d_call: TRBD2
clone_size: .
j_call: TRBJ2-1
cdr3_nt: TGCGCCAGCAGCGCAACTACTAGCGGGAGCTACAATGAGCAGTTCTTC
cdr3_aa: CASSATTSGSYNEQFF

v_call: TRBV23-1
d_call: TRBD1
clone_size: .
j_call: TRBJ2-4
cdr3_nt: TGCGCCAGCGGCCCGTGGGGACAGATAAACATTCAGTACTTC
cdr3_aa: CASGPWGQINIQYF

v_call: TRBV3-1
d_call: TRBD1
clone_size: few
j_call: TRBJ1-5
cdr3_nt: TGTGCCAGTATGACAGGGCATCAGCCCCAGCATTTT
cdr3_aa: CASMTGHQPQHF

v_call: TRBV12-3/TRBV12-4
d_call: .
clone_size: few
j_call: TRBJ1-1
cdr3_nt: TGTGCCAGCAGTTTGATCGAAGCGACTGAAGCTTTCTTT
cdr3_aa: CASSLIEATEAFF

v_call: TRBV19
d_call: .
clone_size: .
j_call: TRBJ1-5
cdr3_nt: TGTGCCAGTAGTATTATCCCCGGACCTACGGGCCAGCCCCAGCATTTT
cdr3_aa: CASSIIPGPTGQPQHF

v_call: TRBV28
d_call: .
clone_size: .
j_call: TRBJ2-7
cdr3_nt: TGTGCCAGCAGTTTGACGGTCTACGAGCAGTACTTC
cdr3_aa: CASSLTVYEQYF

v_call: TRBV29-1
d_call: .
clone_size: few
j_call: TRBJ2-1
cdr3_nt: TGCAGCGCCCTCCCCCAGACAACATACAATGAGCAGTTCTTC
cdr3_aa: CSALPQTTYNEQFF

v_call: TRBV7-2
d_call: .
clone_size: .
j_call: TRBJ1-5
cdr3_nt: TGTGCCAGCAGCTTATCGGAGGGGACGAGGCCCCAGCATTTT
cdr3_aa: CASSLSEGTRPQHF

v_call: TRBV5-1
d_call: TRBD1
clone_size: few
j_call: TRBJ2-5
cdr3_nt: TGCGCCAGCAGCTCGATGACAGGGGGTTATGCGACCCAGTACTTC
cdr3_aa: CASSSMTGGYATQYF

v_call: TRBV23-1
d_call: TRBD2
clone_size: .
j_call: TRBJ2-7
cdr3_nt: TGCGCCAGCAGTTACCGACCCCTTCCGGGACTAGCGTGCTACGAGCAGTACTTC
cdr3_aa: CASSYRPLPGLACYEQYF

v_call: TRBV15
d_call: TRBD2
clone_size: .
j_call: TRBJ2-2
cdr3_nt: TGTGCCACCAGCAGAGATCGCCTAGCGGAGGAGACCGGGGAGCTGTTTTTT
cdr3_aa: CATSRDRLAEETGELFF

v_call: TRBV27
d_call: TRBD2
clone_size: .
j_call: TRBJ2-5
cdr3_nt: TGTGCCAGCAGTCCTAAGTCGGGACTAGCGGGCACCCAGGGTGAGACCCAGTACTTC
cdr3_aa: CASSPKSGLAGTQGETQYF

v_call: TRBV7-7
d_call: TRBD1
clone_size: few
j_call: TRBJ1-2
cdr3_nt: TGTGCTAGCACCTCGACAGGGGCATTGCATGGCTACACCTTC
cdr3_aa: CASTSTGALHGYTF

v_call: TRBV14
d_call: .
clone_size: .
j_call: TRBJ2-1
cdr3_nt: TGTGCCAGCAGCCCCCGGGCTATAAGCTCCTACAATGAGCAGTTCTTC
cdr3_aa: CASSPRAISSYNEQFF

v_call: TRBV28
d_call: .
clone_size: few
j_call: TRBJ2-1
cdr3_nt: TGTGCCAGCAGGGAACTCCGGGAGCAGTTCTTC
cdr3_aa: CASRELREQFF

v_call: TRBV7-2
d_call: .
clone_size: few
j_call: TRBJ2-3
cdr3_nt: TGTGCCAGCAGCCTGTTTAATAGCGGCAGAACGCAGTATTTT
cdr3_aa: CASSLFNSGRTQYF

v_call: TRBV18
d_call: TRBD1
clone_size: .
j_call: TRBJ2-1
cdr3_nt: TGTGCCAGCTCACCTCCGGGACAGGGCGGCCACAATGAGCAGTTCTTC
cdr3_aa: CASSPPGQGGHNEQFF

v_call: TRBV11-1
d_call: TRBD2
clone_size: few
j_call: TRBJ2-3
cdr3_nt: TGTGCCAGCAGCTTTTGGCGGGAGAGCCTAAGTCTAACAACTAGCACAGATACGCAGTATTTT
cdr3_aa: CASSFWRESLSLTTSTDTQYF

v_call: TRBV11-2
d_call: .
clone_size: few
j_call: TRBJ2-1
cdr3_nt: TGTGCCAGCAGCTTATTCTCAGGCTACAATGAGCAGTTCTTC
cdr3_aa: CASSLFSGYNEQFF

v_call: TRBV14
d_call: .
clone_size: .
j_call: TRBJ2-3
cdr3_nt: TGTGCCAGCAGCCAAGGCCGAGGAGATACGCAGTATTTT
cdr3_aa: CASSQGRGDTQYF

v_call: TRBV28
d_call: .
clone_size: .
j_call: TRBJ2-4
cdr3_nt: TGTGCCAGCAGTTCCCCCCGACGGGAAACTGACGCAAACATTCAGTACTTC
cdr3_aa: CASSSPRRETDANIQYF

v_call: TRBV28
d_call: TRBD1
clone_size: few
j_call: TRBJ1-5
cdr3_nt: TGTGCCAGCAGTCCCAGGACAGGGTATAGGAGCAATCAGCCCCAGCATTTT
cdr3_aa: CASSPRTGYRSNQPQHF

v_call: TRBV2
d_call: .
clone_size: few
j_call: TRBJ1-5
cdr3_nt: TGTGCCAGCAGTGAAGCCCGGAGACCCCAGCATTTT
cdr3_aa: CASSEARRPQHF

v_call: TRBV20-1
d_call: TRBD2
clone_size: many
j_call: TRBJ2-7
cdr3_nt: TGCAGTGCTAGAGACTCTACTAGCGGCTCCTACGAGCAGTACTTC
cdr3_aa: CSARDSTSGSYEQYF

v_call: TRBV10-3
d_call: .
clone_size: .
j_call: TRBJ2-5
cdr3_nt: TGTGCCATCAGTGAAGGAGGGAGCCAAGAGACCCAGTACTTC
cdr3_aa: CAISEGGSQETQYF

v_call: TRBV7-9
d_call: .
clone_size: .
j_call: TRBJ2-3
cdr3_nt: TGTGCCAGCAGCTTAACGGCCTCCCCAGATACGCAGTATTTT
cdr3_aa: CASSLTASPDTQYF

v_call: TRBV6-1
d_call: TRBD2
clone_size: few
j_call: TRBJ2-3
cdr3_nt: TGTGCCAGTCAACCGTGGAGCGGGAGGACGGATACGCAGTATTTT
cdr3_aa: CASQPWSGRTDTQYF

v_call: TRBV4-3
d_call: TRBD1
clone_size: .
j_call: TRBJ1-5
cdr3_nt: TGCGCCAGCAGCCGCCGTTACAGGGGGAGCAATCAGCCCCAGCATTTT
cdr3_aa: CASSRRYRGSNQPQHF

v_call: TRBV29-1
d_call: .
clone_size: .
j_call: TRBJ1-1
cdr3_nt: TGCAGCGTTGAACAAGGGGGGCCCAACACTGAAGCTTTCTTT
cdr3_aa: CSVEQGGPNTEAFF

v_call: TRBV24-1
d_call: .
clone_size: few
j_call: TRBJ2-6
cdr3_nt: TGTGCCACCAGTGATGCCGGGACCGAACCTGGGGCCAACGTCCTGACTTTC
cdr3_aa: CATSDAGTEPGANVLTF

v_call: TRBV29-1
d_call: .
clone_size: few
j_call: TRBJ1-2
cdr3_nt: TGCAGCGATCGCGAGCTACGGGGCTACACCTTC
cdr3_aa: CSDRELRGYTF

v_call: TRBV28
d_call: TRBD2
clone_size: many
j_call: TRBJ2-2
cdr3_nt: TGTGCCAGCAGTCCCACCTCCCTGGGACTAGCGCGGAGGAGTTCCGGGGAGCTGTTTTTT
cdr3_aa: CASSPTSLGLARRSSGELFF

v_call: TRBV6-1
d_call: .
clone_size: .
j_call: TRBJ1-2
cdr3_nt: TGTGCCAGCAGCCCTGGGTCCTATGGCTACACCTTC
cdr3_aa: CASSPGSYGYTF

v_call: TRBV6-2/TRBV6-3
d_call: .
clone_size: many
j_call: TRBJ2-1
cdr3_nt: TGTGCCAGCAGTTACGGGACATCCTACAATGAGCAGTTCTTC
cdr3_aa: CASSYGTSYNEQFF

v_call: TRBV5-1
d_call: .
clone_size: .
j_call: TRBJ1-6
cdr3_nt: TGCGCCAGCAGCTTGGCCAATTTCTCACCCCTCCACTTT
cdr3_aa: CASSLANFSPLHF

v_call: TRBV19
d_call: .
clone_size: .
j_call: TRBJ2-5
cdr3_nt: TGTGCCAGTAGTAGGGAACGCCAAGAGACCCAGTACTTC
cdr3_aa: CASSRERQETQYF

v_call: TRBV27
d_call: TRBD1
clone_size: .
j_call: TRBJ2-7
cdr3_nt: TGTGCCAGCAGTGGGGACAGGAGATCCTACGAGCAGTACTTC
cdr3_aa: CASSGDRRSYEQYF

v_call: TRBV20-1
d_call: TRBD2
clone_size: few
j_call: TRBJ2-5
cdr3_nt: TGCAGTGCCGCCGGACTAGCGGGAGTTGAGACCCAGTACTTC
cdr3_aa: CSAAGLAGVETQYF

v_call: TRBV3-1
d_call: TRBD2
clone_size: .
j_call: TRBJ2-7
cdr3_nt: TGTGCCAGCAGCCAAGATCAGAGCGGGAGGGCATACGAGCAGTACTTC
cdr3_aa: CASSQDQSGRAYEQYF

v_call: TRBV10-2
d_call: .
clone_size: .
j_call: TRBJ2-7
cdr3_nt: TGCGCCAGCAGATCCCGAACAGGGGGGGAGGAGCAGTACTTC
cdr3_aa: CASRSRTGGEEQYF

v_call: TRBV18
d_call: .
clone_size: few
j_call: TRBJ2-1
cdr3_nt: TGTGCCAGCTCACCGGATACCCGTACTAATGAGCAGTTCTTC
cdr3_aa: CASSPDTRTNEQFF

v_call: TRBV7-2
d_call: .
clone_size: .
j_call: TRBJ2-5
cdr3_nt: TGTGCCAGCAGCTTATCCGGGACGGAAGAGACCCAGTACTTC
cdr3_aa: CASSLSGTEETQYF

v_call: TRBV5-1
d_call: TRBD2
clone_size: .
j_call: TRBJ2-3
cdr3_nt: TGCGCCAGCAGCGTCAGAACTAGCGGGAGGGCCTTAGATACGCAGTATTTT
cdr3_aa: CASSVRTSGRALDTQYF